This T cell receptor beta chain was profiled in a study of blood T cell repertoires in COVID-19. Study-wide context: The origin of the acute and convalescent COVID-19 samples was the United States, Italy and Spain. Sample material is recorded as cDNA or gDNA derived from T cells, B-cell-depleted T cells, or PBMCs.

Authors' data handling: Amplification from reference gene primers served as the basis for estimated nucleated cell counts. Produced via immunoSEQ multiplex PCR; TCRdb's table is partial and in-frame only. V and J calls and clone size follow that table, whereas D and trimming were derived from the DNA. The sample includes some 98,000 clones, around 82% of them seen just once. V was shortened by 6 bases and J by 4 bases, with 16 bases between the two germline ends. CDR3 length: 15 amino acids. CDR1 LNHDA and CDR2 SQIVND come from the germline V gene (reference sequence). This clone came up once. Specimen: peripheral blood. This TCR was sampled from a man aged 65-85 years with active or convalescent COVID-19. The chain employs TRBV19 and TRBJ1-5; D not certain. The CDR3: CASRTYRELNQPQHF. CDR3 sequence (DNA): TGTGCCAGTAGGACCTACCGGGAGTTAAATCAGCCCCAGCATTTT. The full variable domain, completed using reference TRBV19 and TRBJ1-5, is DGGITQSPKYLFRKEGQNVTLSCEQNLNHDAMYWYRQDPGQGLRLIYYSQIVNDFQKGDIAEGYSVSREKKESFPLTVTSAQKNPTAFYLCASRTYRELNQPQHFGDGTRLSIL.